This paragraph reports one TCR beta chain. No antigen is known for it. Researchers attached unique molecular identifiers to individual cDNA molecules. Via MiXCR, TCRdb re-called the 5' RACE reads, giving one row per CDR3 protein. Of 55,000 or so distinct CDR3 sequences detected, roughly 12% appear once; the ten largest clones hold roughly 10%. The CDR3 totals 15 residues. Germline V gives CDR1 MNHEY, CDR2 SVGEGT. The junction had 12 bases not matched to a gene; V was cut back by 6 bases and J by 6 bases. The source of the sample is a study of early T cells in non-severe SARS-CoV-2 infection. Study-wide context: Sequencing used unsorted whole-blood bulk RNA, so chains lack pairing.

Study findings and constraints: VDJdb-based matching was biased toward anti-spike CD8 responses and missed private and CD4 specificities.

This rearrangement joins TRBV6-2 or TRBV6-3 to TRBJ2-7, with TRBD2 identical over 9 bases. This TCR derives from an adult who was a healthcare worker with PCR-confirmed SARS-CoV-2 infection or an uninfected control (not recorded which). The sample taken for sequencing was whole blood. The CDR3 loop is CASSHRLAEWTEQYF. In nucleotides, the CDR3 is TGTGCCAGCAGCCACAGACTAGCGGAGTGGACCGAGCAGTACTTC.